Listed here are 22 T cell receptor beta chains from one sample, sequenced in a study of CD8 T cells in Susac syndrome. With random hexamers, 0.5 to 1 ug RNA was reverse transcribed. Using its own MiXCR run on the immunoSEQ multiplex PCR reads, TCRdb lists one record per CDR3 protein. The data show about 210,000 distinct CDR3 sequences, 95% seen once. Sequencing was done on a sample of CD4+ T cells from PBMCs. The origin of the receptors is a human donor with multiple sclerosis.

V is TRBV25-1 and J is TRBJ2-2; D may match TRBD1 or TRBD2 (7 bases each). The CDR3 is 19 residues long. From germline, CDR1 is MGHDK and CDR2 SYGVNS. Trimming removed 6 bases from V and 0 bases from J, with 23 bases in between. The CDR3 loop reads CASRHGGRGHNSNTGELFF. DNA of the CDR3: TGTGCCAGCAGGCACGGGGGGAGGGGGCATAATTCGAACACCGGGGAGCTGTTTTTT.

This chain connects TRBV5-1 to TRBJ2-7, with 7 bases that match TRBD1. CDR3 size: 14 residues. CDR1 and CDR2 (germline): SGHRS, YFSETQ. Trimming cost V 3 bases and J 1 base; bases outside gene matches: 4. This chain's CDR3 is CASSSTGISYEQYF. CDR3 in DNA: TGCGCCAGCAGCTCGACAGGGATTTCCTACGAGCAGTACTTC.

The chain couples TRBV29-1 to TRBJ2-1; 9 bases fit TRBD2. CDR1 and CDR2 (germline): SQVTM, ANQGSEA. V lost 6 bases and J lost 8; bases outside the gene matches: 8. CDR3 length equals 13 residues. CDR3 sequence reads: CSVSGLASYEQFF. The CDR3 nucleotides read TGCAGCGTCTCGGGACTAGCATCCTATGAGCAGTTCTTC.

The genes are TRBV12-3 or TRBV12-4 and TRBJ2-2; no definite D call. V was shortened by 5 bases and J by 2 bases, with 12 bases between the two germline ends. This CDR3 region has 15 residues. CDR3 loop: CASSLLHGNTGELFF. DNA for the CDR3: TGTGCCAGCAGTCTCCTCCACGGTAACACCGGGGAGCTGTTTTTT.

The genes are TRBV4-2 and TRBJ2-3; 7 bases match TRBD2. Germline CDR1 reads LGHNA; CDR2 reads YNFKEQ. The J segment lost 1 base and the V segment lost 0 bases, leaving 10 bases of the junction unmatched. CDR3 length: 18 residues. In DNA form, the CDR3 reads TGTGCCAGCAGCCAAGATTGGTTCGGAAGCGGGGGCACAGATACGCAGTATTTT. It encodes CASSQDWFGSGGTDTQYF.

J is TRBJ2-3 and V is TRBV14; D unresolved. The CDR3 spans 13 residues. In germline, CDR1 is SGHDN, CDR2 FVKESK. Trimming took off 4 bases at V and 8 bases at J, with 13 bases between the two ends. The CDR3 DNA sequence: TGTGCCAGCAGCCCTGAGATTATCGGTACGCAGTATTTT. It is translated as CASSPEIIGTQYF. Together with reference TRBV14 and TRBJ2-3, the CDR3 gives the full variable domain: EAGVTQFPSHSVIEKGQTVTLRCDPISGHDNLYWYRRVMGKEIKFLLHFVKESKQDESGMPNNRFLAERTGGTYSTLKVQPAELEDSGVYFCASSPEIIGTQYFGPGTRLTVL.

This chain connects TRBV7-8 to TRBJ2-5; 12 positions match TRBD2. Germline CDR1 is SGHVS and CDR2 is FQNEAQ. The CDR3 contains 16 residues. J gave up 4 bases and V 7 bases, and 10 bases lay outside the gene matches. CDR3 sequence (DNA): TGTGCCAGCAACAACAGGGGGGGACTAGCGGGAGAGACCCAGTACTTC. Translated: CASNNRGGLAGETQYF.

The CDR3 region is CASSPQGLASSSGANVLTF. CDR3 coding DNA: TGTGCCAGCAGCCCCCAGGGACTAGCGTCTAGCTCTGGGGCCAACGTCCTGACTTTC. The chain recombines TRBV7-9 with TRBJ2-6; 10 bases map to TRBD2. V gave up 5 bases and J gave up 0 bases; unmatched junction bases: 10. Per the germline V gene, CDR1 is SEHNR and CDR2 is FQNEAQ (reference sequence). The CDR3 spans 19 residues.

V gene TRBV18 combines with J gene TRBJ2-1; the D gene is possibly TRBD2 (6 bases). The V gene lost 3 bases and the J gene lost 4 bases, with 13 bases spanning the gap. The germline V gene encodes CDR1 KGHSH and CDR2 LQKENI. The CDR3 consists of 15 residues. The CDR3 region is CASSPGGTHYNEQFF. In DNA, the CDR3 is TGTGCCAGCTCACCGGGCGGGACGCATTACAATGAGCAGTTCTTC.

The CDR3 DNA follows: TGCAGCGTTGATACTCACAGGGCTGGGAGTGGCTACACCTTC. Its translation is CSVDTHRAGSGYTF. The chain joins TRBV29-1 to TRBJ1-2; D might be TRBD1 (6 bases). Germline CDR1 is SQVTM and CDR2 is ANQGSEA. The germline V and J ends were trimmed by 3 bases and 7 bases, with 18 bases remaining between them. The CDR3 has 14 residues.

V and J are TRBV3-1 and TRBJ2-7; no reliable D call. This CDR3 is 13 amino acids long. The germline CDR1 and CDR2 sequences are LGHDT and YNNKEL (reference sequence). The ends were cut back, 1 base at V and 5 bases at J, with 9 bases in the middle. The chain's CDR3 is CASSQATSHEQYF. As DNA, the CDR3 is TGTGCCAGCAGCCAAGCCACCTCGCACGAGCAGTACTTC.

The V and J genes are TRBV15 and TRBJ2-1; 7 positions agree with TRBD1. After removal of 7 bases from V and 2 bases from J, the junction contained 8 bases not matched to a gene. The CDR3 covers 15 residues. In germline, CDR1 is LNHNV, CDR2 YYDKDF (reference sequence). The CDR3 bases are TGTGCCACCACCCAAAGGACAGGTGCCTACAATGAGCAGTTCTTC. Its protein is CATTQRTGAYNEQFF.

The V and J genes are TRBV29-1 and TRBJ1-5, with TRBD1 identical over 8 bases. This CDR3 is 13 amino acids long. The ends lost 8 bases at V and 4 bases at J; junction bases unmatched: 7. The germline gives CDR1 SQVTM, CDR2 ANQGSEA. Here the CDR3 DNA reads TGCAGCACGGGGACAGGACTAAATCAGCCCCAGCATTTT. Its translation is CSTGTGLNQPQHF. The full variable domain, completed using reference TRBV29-1 and TRBJ1-5, is SAVISQKPSRDICQRGTSLTIQCQVDSQVTMMFWYRQQPGQSLTLIATANQGSEATYESGFVIDKFPISRPNLTFSTLTVSNMSPEDSSIYLCSTGTGLNQPQHFGDGTRLSIL.

The V gene is TRBV30, the J gene TRBJ1-2; D ambiguous. This CDR3 has 11 amino acids. Germline assignment: CDR1 GTSNPN and CDR2 SVGIG (reference sequence). V was clipped by 3 bases and J by 3 bases, with 5 bases between them. The CDR3: CAWSRDYGYTF. CDR3 bases: TGTGCCTGGAGCAGAGACTATGGCTACACCTTC.

J is TRBJ2-7 and V is TRBV29-1, with D maybe TRBD2 (6 bases). V was pared by 4 bases and J by 12 bases, with 16 bases between. Germline lookup yields CDR1 SQVTM and CDR2 ANQGSEA. This CDR3 is 11 amino acids long. CDR3 sequence (DNA): TGCAGCGTTGGGGAGGCGAGGATTCGGTACTTC. Amino acids: CSVGEARIRYF.

V usage is TRBV7-2 and J usage is TRBJ2-7, with 10 positions matching TRBD2. J gave up 6 bases and V 3 bases, and 5 bases lay outside the gene matches. Germline lookup yields CDR1 SGHTA and CDR2 FQGNSA. The CDR3 has 14 amino acids. CDR3 coding DNA: TGTGCCAGCAGCTTGTTTGGGACTAGCGCCGAGCAGTACTTC. Translated: CASSLFGTSAEQYF.

The chain carries TRBV29-1 and TRBJ2-5; D may be TRBD1 (7 bases). In germline, CDR1 is SQVTM, CDR2 ANQGSEA. CDR3 size: 13 residues. The ends were cut back, 7 bases at V and 5 bases at J, with 17 bases in the middle. The CDR3 nucleotides are TGCAGCGCCGCAGGGGGGTCCGGGGAGACCCAGTACTTC. Amino acid sequence: CSAAGGSGETQYF.

The genes are TRBV29-1 and TRBJ2-7; D not certain. The CDR3 spans 13 residues. CDR1 and CDR2 from the germline V gene are SQVTM and ANQGSEA. V was trimmed by 2 bases and J by 4 bases, leaving 12 bases between them. The DNA for the CDR3 is TGCAGCGTTGAACCCGGGCTCGGATACGAGCAGTACTTC. Its protein product is CSVEPGLGYEQYF.

The chain uses TRBV29-1 and TRBJ2-7; 9 nucleotides agree with TRBD1. Germline V lookup: CDR1 SQVTM, CDR2 ANQGSEA. The trim removed 4 bases at V and 0 bases at J, leaving 7 bases unmatched. CDR3 length: 15 residues. For the CDR3, the DNA is TGCAGCGTTGCGGCACAGGGGGCAGTCTCCTACGAGCAGTACTTC. It is translated as CSVAAQGAVSYEQYF.

The CDR3 protein is CSVPPKGEAFF. The CDR3 nucleotides are TGCAGCGTCCCCCCTAAGGGTGAAGCTTTCTTT. This rearrangement joins TRBV29-1 to TRBJ1-1, with D unclear. Germline V lookup: CDR1 SQVTM, CDR2 ANQGSEA. Trimming pared 6 bases from V and 7 bases from J, leaving 12 bases between. The length of the CDR3 is 11 residues.

This chain joins TRBV11-2 and TRBJ2-2; 11 bases are a match to TRBD1. CDR1 and CDR2 from the germline V gene are SGHAT and FQNNGV. V lost 5 bases to trimming and J lost 4 bases; unmatched junction nucleotides: 3. CDR3 length: 15 amino acids. In DNA form, the CDR3 reads TGTGCCAGCAGCGTTGGGACAGGGGGCACCGGGGAGCTGTTTTTT. Translation: CASSVGTGGTGELFF.

The chain couples TRBV29-1 to TRBJ2-1; TRBD1 matches at 7 bases. Germline V lookup: CDR1 SQVTM, CDR2 ANQGSEA. There are 14 residues in the CDR3. The V gene end was trimmed by 6 bases and the J gene end by 3 bases; junction bases not matched to a gene: 8. The DNA of the CDR3 is TGCAGCGTCCGAGACAGGGTGGGCTACAATGAGCAGTTCTTC. Translating gives CSVRDRVGYNEQFF.